Listed below are T cell receptor beta chains from one sample, sequenced in a study of molecular identifiers for immune sequencing clone quantification. One entry per CDR3 protein results from TCRdb running MiXCR on the PCR reads. The table lists around 480,000 distinct CDR3 sequences, 20% to 25% of them singletons, with about 0.8% in the top ten. The sample was naive CD8+ T cells from blood, with Jurkat cell RNA spiked in. These receptors came from a human donor in good health. Some libraries in this study had Jurkat cell RNA spiked in. The CDR3 runs from the conserved cysteine through the conserved F or W. The order of the fields is CDR3 length, V gene, D gene, CDR3 protein. The D gene is left open where the match is weak.

cdr3_length: 14
v_call: TRBV7-9
d_call: -
cdr3_aa: CASSLEGLQTEAFF

cdr3_length: 16
v_call: TRBV13
d_call: TRBD2
cdr3_aa: CASSSLAGGAQETQYF

cdr3_length: 14
v_call: TRBV30
d_call: -
cdr3_aa: CAWTPGRGYSPLHF

cdr3_length: 17
v_call: TRBV14
d_call: -
cdr3_aa: CASSQAVNREPTYGYTF

cdr3_length: 15
v_call: TRBV6-5
d_call: -
cdr3_aa: CASSYRAGAKNIQYF

cdr3_length: 13
v_call: TRBV4-3
d_call: TRBD1
cdr3_aa: CASSQGTGNEQFF

cdr3_length: 16
v_call: TRBV10-3
d_call: -
cdr3_aa: CAISATGAAGGETQYF

cdr3_length: 15
v_call: TRBV7-9
d_call: -
cdr3_aa: CASSFEGGLTDTQYF

cdr3_length: 14
v_call: TRBV7-2
d_call: -
cdr3_aa: CASSWGGPGNTIYF

cdr3_length: 15
v_call: TRBV7-2
d_call: TRBD2
cdr3_aa: CASSPFSGGFNEQYF

cdr3_length: 14
v_call: TRBV5-1
d_call: -
cdr3_aa: CASSYSVETYGYTF

cdr3_length: 15
v_call: TRBV20-1
d_call: -
cdr3_aa: CSARDVDTGNTEAFF

cdr3_length: 15
v_call: TRBV4-1
d_call: -
cdr3_aa: CASSQDPLQGTEAFF

cdr3_length: 13
v_call: TRBV2
d_call: -
cdr3_aa: CASRAGGYYGYTF

cdr3_length: 16
v_call: TRBV7-9
d_call: -
cdr3_aa: CASSLRDSPAKNIQYF

cdr3_length: 12
v_call: TRBV6-1
d_call: -
cdr3_aa: CASGRGSYEQYF

cdr3_length: 15
v_call: TRBV24-1
d_call: TRBD1
cdr3_aa: CATSDFRTGTGELFF

cdr3_length: 16
v_call: TRBV4-3
d_call: -
cdr3_aa: CASSQESGTGNTEASF

cdr3_length: 16
v_call: TRBV4-2
d_call: -
cdr3_aa: CASSQTRDKFNTEAFF

cdr3_length: 14
v_call: TRBV12-3/TRBV12-4
d_call: -
cdr3_aa: CASSFESVTRELFF

cdr3_length: 13
v_call: TRBV20-1
d_call: TRBD1
cdr3_aa: CSAKTGFTDTQYF

cdr3_length: 12
v_call: TRBV12-3/TRBV12-4
d_call: -
cdr3_aa: CASSFVNYEQYF

cdr3_length: 11
v_call: TRBV7-2
d_call: -
cdr3_aa: CASTPGETQYF

cdr3_length: 15
v_call: TRBV4-1
d_call: -
cdr3_aa: CASSQAGTGNQPQHF

cdr3_length: 15
v_call: TRBV6-5
d_call: TRBD1
cdr3_aa: CASRTRTGGAETQYF

cdr3_length: 18
v_call: TRBV6-1
d_call: TRBD1
cdr3_aa: CASRLTGGERLSNQPQHF

cdr3_length: 13
v_call: TRBV2
d_call: TRBD1
cdr3_aa: CATTDRGQETQYF